Below are 31 T cell receptor beta chains sequenced from a single sample in a study of blood T cell repertoires in COVID-19. Profiled with immunoSEQ multiplex PCR; TCRdb holds only in-frame clones, not every one. Counted here are roughly 38,000 clones, roughly 70% occurring once; the ten biggest clones make up roughly a tenth. Material: peripheral blood. Receptors were obtained from a man in his 70s with COVID-19, enrolled during active disease.

This clone has just one count. The J gene is TRBJ1-2, the V gene TRBV6-5; D remains unclear. The CDR3 totals 13 residues. The germline gives CDR1 MNHEY, CDR2 SVGAGI. V was trimmed by 4 bases and J by 4 bases, leaving 10 bases between them. Here the CDR3 reads CASSLTSSYGYTF. For the CDR3, the DNA is TGTGCCAGCAGTTTGACTTCCTCCTATGGCTACACCTTC.

The chain carries TRBV19 and TRBJ1-5; tentative D call: TRBD1 (6 bases). The ends were cut back, 5 bases at V and 1 base at J, with 12 bases in the middle. Looked up from germline, CDR1 is LNHDA and CDR2 is SQIVND (reference sequence). The CDR3 is made up of 15 amino acids. CDR3 bases: TGTGCCAGTAGTTTGGGGGGGGCAAGCAATCAGCCCCAGCATTTT. It encodes CASSLGGASNQPQHF.

The chain combines TRBV4-3 with TRBJ2-4; 10 positions agree with TRBD2. CDR1 and CDR2 from the germline V gene are LGHNA and YSLEER. The CDR3 spans 17 residues. The ends lost 3 bases at V and 2 bases at J; junction bases unmatched: 7. The CDR3 DNA is TGCGCCAGCAGCCAGAGAAGTAGCGGGGGGCCCAAAAACATTCAGTACTTC. Amino acid sequence: CASSQRSSGGPKNIQYF.

The chain combines TRBV28 with TRBJ2-4, with 10 bases fitting TRBD1. The V gene end was trimmed by 3 bases and the J gene end by 11 bases; junction bases not matched to a gene: 10. Germline assignment: CDR1 MDHEN and CDR2 SYDVKM. This CDR3 spans 15 amino acids. The CDR3 nucleotides read TGTGCCAGCAGTTTTTCGGGACAGGGGTTGCAGGTTCAGTACTTC. This gives the protein CASSFSGQGLQVQYF.

The chain is built from TRBV19 and TRBJ2-7, with TRBD1 matching 8 bases. V lost 8 bases, J lost 3 bases, and 6 bases stayed unmatched. The germline gives CDR1 LNHDA, CDR2 SQIVND (reference sequence). The CDR3 has 13 residues. DNA of the CDR3: TGTGCCAGTGCCGCGGGACAGGACTACGAGCAGTACTTC. Amino acid sequence: CASAAGQDYEQYF.

This clone was seen more than once but under ten times. The chain links TRBV5-1 to TRBJ2-6; 8 nucleotides match TRBD1. This CDR3 comprises 15 residues. The V segment lost 2 bases and the J segment 2 bases; nucleotides outside the gene matches: 0. In germline, CDR1 is SGHRS, CDR2 YFSETQ. CDR3: CASSLQGAGANVLTF. The CDR3 nucleotides are TGCGCCAGCAGCTTACAGGGGGCTGGGGCCAACGTCCTGACTTTC.

This chain connects TRBV5-1 to TRBJ2-2, with D uncertain. Between the trimmed V and J ends, which lost 1 base and 3 bases, there was a span of 7 bases. Per the germline V gene, CDR1 is SGHRS and CDR2 is YFSETQ. CDR3 length: 14 residues. CDR3 in DNA: TGCGCCAGCAGCTTGCTTACGGACACCGGGGAGCTGTTTTTT. Protein: CASSLLTDTGELFF.

The genes are TRBV27 and TRBJ1-1; D may be TRBD1 (6 bases). The CDR3 covers 13 residues. Trimming removed 1 base from V and 3 bases from J, with 6 bases in between. The germline gives CDR1 MNHEY, CDR2 SMNVEV (reference sequence). The CDR3 nucleotides are TGTGCCAGCAGTTTATACAGGGACACTGAAGCTTTCTTT. This sequence encodes CASSLYRDTEAFF.

The chain has TRBV7-6 and TRBJ2-1; 9 bases agree with TRBD1. The CDR3 extends over 16 amino acids. Germline V lookup: CDR1 SGHVS, CDR2 FNYEAQ. Germline trimming cut 5 bases from V and 6 bases from J; bases unmatched to any gene: 11. CDR3 DNA sequence: TGTGCCAGCAGCCGATTACAGGGGGCAGAGGGCAATGAGCAGTTCTTC. This codes for CASSRLQGAEGNEQFF.

This clone was observed a few times. This chain joins TRBV10-3 and TRBJ1-2; no clear D gene. The germline gives CDR1 ENHRY, CDR2 SYGVKD. V lost 3 bases and J lost 6, with 11 bases in between. The CDR3 sequence is 13 residues long. CDR3 residues: CAISEGESDGYTF. CDR3 bases: TGTGCCATCAGTGAAGGAGAGTCCGATGGCTACACCTTC.

The chain recombines TRBV10-3 with TRBJ1-3; no firm D call. The germline CDR1 and CDR2 sequences are ENHRY and SYGVKD. The CDR3 sequence is 12 residues long. The V gene lost 8 bases and the J gene lost 4 bases, with 9 bases spanning the gap. CDR3 in DNA: TGTGCCATCGCCGCCGGGGGAAACACCATATATTTT. As protein: CAIAAGGNTIYF.

The chain couples TRBV5-4 to TRBJ2-3, with D maybe TRBD2 (6 bases). Trimming removed 3 bases at V and 5 bases at J, with 13 bases between. CDR1 and CDR2 from the germline V gene are SGHNT and YYREEE (reference sequence). The CDR3 extends over 14 amino acids. The CDR3 reads CASSSVGGRDTQYF. The CDR3 region has the DNA TGTGCCAGCAGCTCTGTGGGGGGTAGAGATACGCAGTATTTT.

J is TRBJ2-2 and V is TRBV10-3; 8 positions match TRBD1. Germline values: CDR1 ENHRY, CDR2 SYGVKD. J gave up 6 bases and V 10 bases, and 4 bases lay outside the gene matches. CDR3 length: 12 residues. CDR3 nucleotide sequence: TGTGCCACCCGGACAGGGTCCGGGGAGCTGTTTTTT. Its translation is CATRTGSGELFF.

This clone has more than one count but fewer than ten. V and J are TRBV30 and TRBJ2-7, with D hard to call. Germline V lookup: CDR1 GTSNPN, CDR2 SVGIG (reference sequence). The length of the CDR3 is 11 residues. The V end was cut by 2 bases, the J end by 3 bases, with 5 bases between. CDR3 loop: CAWSQLYEQYF. The CDR3 region has the DNA TGTGCCTGGAGTCAACTCTACGAGCAGTACTTC.

The chain is built from TRBV7-2 and TRBJ2-7, with TRBD1 as a possible D gene (6 bases). Trimming removed 5 bases from V and 3 bases from J, with 11 bases in between. The germline V gene has CDR1 SGHTA and CDR2 FQGNSA. This CDR3 comprises 13 residues. CDR3 bases: TGTGCCAGCAGCCCCCTGGACAGCTACGAGCAGTACTTC. Amino acids: CASSPLDSYEQYF.

This chain links TRBV6-5 with TRBJ1-5; a possible D gene is TRBD1 (6 bases). V was shortened by 4 bases and J by 3 bases, with 10 bases between the two germline ends. This CDR3 is 14 amino acids long. The germline V gene encodes CDR1 MNHEY and CDR2 SVGAGI. This CDR3 reads CASSSGGLNQPQHF. As DNA, the CDR3 is TGTGCCAGCAGTTCGGGGGGGCTCAATCAGCCCCAGCATTTT.

The rearrangement joins TRBV6-4 to TRBJ2-3; D is unclear. In germline, CDR1 is MRHNA, CDR2 SNTAGT. The germline V and J ends were trimmed by 1 base and 7 bases, with 3 bases remaining between them. CDR3 length: 11 residues. The CDR3 coding sequence is TGTGCCAGCAGTGACTTCAATACGCAGTATTTT. Protein product: CASSDFNTQYF.

This chain joins TRBV7-8 and TRBJ1-2; no reliable D call. This CDR3 is built from 14 residues. Germline-derived CDR1 and CDR2 are SGHVS and FQNEAQ. The germline V and J ends were trimmed by 5 bases and 4 bases, with 14 bases remaining between them. CDR3 residues: CASSTQTSLYGYTF. In DNA form, the CDR3 reads TGTGCCAGCAGCACCCAGACAAGTCTCTATGGCTACACCTTC.

The rearrangement uses TRBV6-5 and TRBJ1-2; TRBD1 is a possible D gene (6 bases). The CDR3 covers 12 residues. V shed 8 bases and J shed 8 bases, with 15 bases lying between them. The germline V gene has CDR1 MNHEY and CDR2 SVGAGI. In DNA, the CDR3 is TGTGCCAGCCTGGGCAGGGGTGAAGGCTACACCTTC. Its protein product is CASLGRGEGYTF.

This clone was picked up a small number of times. The chain has TRBV6-5 and TRBJ2-7; D might be TRBD2 (6 bases). In germline, CDR1 is MNHEY, CDR2 SVGAGI. CDR3 size: 16 residues. Trimming shortened V by 2 bases and J by 5 bases, and 19 bases separated the two germline ends. Here the CDR3 DNA reads TGTGCCAGCAGTTACGGATTACCGGGACTTGGCGACGAGCAGTACTTC. It yields the protein CASSYGLPGLGDEQYF.

The chain is built from TRBV5-5 and TRBJ1-2; TRBD1 agrees at 7 bases. Germline V CDR1 and CDR2: SGHKS, YYEKEE (reference sequence). This CDR3 has 16 residues. Trimming cost V 3 bases and J 8 bases; bases outside gene matches: 16. CDR3 protein: CASSSEKRQGRGGYTF. In DNA, the CDR3 is TGTGCCAGCAGCTCGGAGAAGAGACAGGGAAGAGGGGGCTACACCTTC.

This rearrangement joins TRBV6-1 to TRBJ2-7, with 9 positions matching TRBD1. Looked up from germline, CDR1 is MNHNS and CDR2 is SASEGT. Trimming took 2 bases from V and 2 from J; bases not matched to a gene: 4. The CDR3 length is 15 residues. CDR3 in amino acids: CASSEYTGGTYEQYF. CDR3 DNA: TGTGCCAGCAGTGAATACACAGGGGGCACCTACGAGCAGTACTTC.

The J gene is TRBJ1-1, the V gene TRBV7-9; 8 nucleotides line up with TRBD1. V was clipped by 6 bases and J by 4 bases; unmatched bases: 10. This CDR3 comprises 15 residues. Germline-derived CDR1 and CDR2 are SEHNR and FQNEAQ (reference sequence). The CDR3 nucleotides read TGTGCCAGCAGTCAAACTGACAGGGGTACCACTGAAGCTTTCTTT. Translating it yields CASSQTDRGTTEAFF.

The V call is TRBV5-1, the J call TRBJ2-6; TRBD2 agrees at 8 bases. Trimming cost V 4 bases and J 2 bases; bases outside gene matches: 2. CDR3 length: 15 residues. Germline CDR1 is SGHRS and CDR2 is YFSETQ. CDR3 sequence: CASSPGGAGANVLTF. The DNA of the CDR3 is TGCGCCAGCAGCCCCGGGGGGGCTGGGGCCAACGTCCTGACTTTC.

The chain links TRBV20-1 to TRBJ1-5, with 11 bases aligning to TRBD1. The CDR3 extends over 15 amino acids. Per germline, CDR1 DFQATT and CDR2 SNEGSKA (reference sequence). V dropped 3 bases and J dropped 6; count of bases not matched to a gene: 7. Written as DNA, the CDR3 is TGCAGTGCTAGTGACCGGGACAGGGGGACTCAGCCCCAGCATTTT. This codes for CSASDRDRGTQPQHF.

CDR3 sequence (DNA): TGTGCCAGCAGTCCTACAGGGGGATGGGGTACCGGGGAGCTGTTTTTT. This codes for CASSPTGGWGTGELFF. The chain recombines TRBV27 with TRBJ2-2, with 8 positions matching TRBD1. Per the germline V gene, CDR1 is MNHEY and CDR2 is SMNVEV (reference sequence). The CDR3 sequence is 16 residues long. V was clipped by 5 bases and J by 5 bases; unmatched bases: 10.

This clone has more than one count but fewer than ten. The rearrangement uses TRBV19 and TRBJ1-1, with D perhaps TRBD1 (6 bases). The CDR3 length is 13 residues. Between the trimmed V and J ends, which lost 6 bases and 2 bases, there was a span of 10 bases. CDR1 LNHDA and CDR2 SQIVND come from the germline V gene (reference sequence). The chain's CDR3 is CASRETGNTEAFF. In nucleotides, the CDR3 is TGTGCCAGTAGGGAGACAGGAAACACTGAAGCTTTCTTT.

J is TRBJ2-7 and V is TRBV11-2; TRBD1 matches 8 bases. V was clipped by 5 bases and J by 3 bases; unmatched bases: 6. Germline V gene lookup returns CDR1 SGHAT and CDR2 FQNNGV. CDR3 size: 14 residues. The CDR3 sequence is CASSRDRGGYEQYF. Written as DNA, the CDR3 is TGTGCCAGCAGCCGCGACAGGGGCGGCTACGAGCAGTACTTC. The full variable domain, in which reference TRBV11-2 and TRBJ2-7 provide the parts outside the CDR3, is EAGVAQSPRYKIIEKRQSVAFWCNPISGHATLYWYQQILGQGPKLLIQFQNNGVVDDSQLPKDRFSAERLKGVDSTLKIQPAKLEDSAVYLCASSRDRGGYEQYFGPGTRLTVT.

This clone was detected once. V usage is TRBV28 and J usage is TRBJ2-1; tentative D call: TRBD1 (5 bases). The CDR3 consists of 15 residues. Looked up from germline, CDR1 is MDHEN and CDR2 is SYDVKM. Trimming removed 5 bases at V and 9 bases at J, with 20 bases between. CDR3 protein: CASSPGRGGAPEQFF. The CDR3, as DNA: TGTGCCAGCAGTCCCGGAAGGGGTGGGGCCCCTGAGCAGTTCTTC.

The chain has TRBV11-3 and TRBJ2-5; TRBD2 matches at 8 bases. CDR1 is SGHNT, CDR2 YENEEA, per germline. V lost 1 base and J lost 3; bases outside the gene matches: 7. CDR3 length: 16 amino acids. DNA for the CDR3: TGTGCCAGCAGCTTAGGGGGAGGAGCGGGAGAAGAGACCCAGTACTTC. As protein: CASSLGGGAGEETQYF. The whole variable domain, remainder taken from reference TRBV11-3 and TRBJ2-5, is EAGVVQSPRYKIIEKKQPVAFWCNPISGHNTLYWYLQNLGQGPELLIRYENEEAVDDSQLPKDRFSAERLKGVDSTLKIQPAELGDSAVYLCASSLGGGAGEETQYFGPGTRLLVL.

The genes are TRBV19 and TRBJ1-6; 7 positions match TRBD1. CDR1 LNHDA and CDR2 SQIVND come from the germline V gene (reference sequence). Trimming at V came to 10 bases and at J to 7 bases, leaving 10 bases not matched to a gene. The CDR3 runs to 14 residues. In nucleotides, the CDR3 is TGTGCCACTAAGGAAACAGGGGCCAATTCACCCCTCCACTTT. As protein: CATKETGANSPLHF.